This T cell receptor (beta chain) was retrieved from a study of blood T cell repertoires in COVID-19. Study-wide context: From the United States, Italy and Spain came samples of acute and convalescent COVID-19. Nucleic acid was either cDNA or gDNA, and it came from T cells, B-cell-depleted T cells, or PBMCs.

The germline V gene encodes CDR1 SGHDT and CDR2 YYEEEE. This CDR3 region has 16 residues. Trimming took 0 bases from V and 4 from J; bases not matched to a gene: 5. Original data processing: Reference gene primers were amplified, and this amplification served to estimate nucleated cell counts. Data came from immunoSEQ multiplex PCR; TCRdb stores just in-frame clones and leaves some out. V, J and clone size are taken as reported in that table, and D and trimming were inferred from the DNA itself. The sample holds fewer than 150,000 clones, 85% seen once. The clonotype was recovered from a human donor in a cohort sampled during active COVID-19. The sequenced sample consisted of peripheral blood. V gene TRBV5-6 combines with J gene TRBJ2-3, with TRBD2 identical over 10 bases. The CDR3 here is CASSLASGGISDTQYF. CDR3 bases: TGTGCCAGCAGCTTGGCTAGCGGGGGTATTTCAGATACGCAGTATTTT.